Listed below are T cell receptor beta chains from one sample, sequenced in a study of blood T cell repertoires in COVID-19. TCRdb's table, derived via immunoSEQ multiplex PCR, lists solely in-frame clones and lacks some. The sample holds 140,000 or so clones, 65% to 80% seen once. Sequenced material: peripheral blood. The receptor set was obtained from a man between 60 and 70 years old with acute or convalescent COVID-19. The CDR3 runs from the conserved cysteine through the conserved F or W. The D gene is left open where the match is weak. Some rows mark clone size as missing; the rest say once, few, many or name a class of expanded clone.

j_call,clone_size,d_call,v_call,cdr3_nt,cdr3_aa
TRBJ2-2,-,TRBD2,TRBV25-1,TGTGCCAGCAGCGACGGACTAGCGGACACCGGGGAGCTGTTTTTT,CASSDGLADTGELFF
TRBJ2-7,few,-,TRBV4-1,TGCGCCAGCAGCCGCAACCGGGACGGGGGGCGAGAGCAGTACTTC,CASSRNRDGGREQYF
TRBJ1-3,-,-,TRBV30,TGTGCCTGGAGCCCGGGGTTTGGAAACACCATATATTTT,CAWSPGFGNTIYF
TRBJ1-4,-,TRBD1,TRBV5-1,TGCGCCAGCAGCTTGGAGGGGGCTGGGCATGAAAAACTGTTTTTT,CASSLEGAGHEKLFF
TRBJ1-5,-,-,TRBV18,TGTGCCAGCTCACCACAGGGGATGGGAAATCAGCCCCAGCATTTT,CASSPQGMGNQPQHF
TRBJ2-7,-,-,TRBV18,TGTGCCAGCTCCCCTAGTCGGGGGTACGAGCAGTACTTC,CASSPSRGYEQYF
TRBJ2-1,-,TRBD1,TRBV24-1,TGTGCCACCAATGACAGGGACAATGAGCAGTTCTTC,CATNDRDNEQFF
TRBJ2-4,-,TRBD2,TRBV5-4,TGTGCCAGCAGCTCAAACGTAGCGGGAGCCAAAAACATTCAGTACTTC,CASSSNVAGAKNIQYF
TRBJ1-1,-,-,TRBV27,TGTGCCAGCAGTTTCACCGGACAGCTCCCGAACACTGAAGCTTTCTTT,CASSFTGQLPNTEAFF
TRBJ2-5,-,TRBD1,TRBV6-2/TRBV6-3,TGTGCCAGCAGCCCGGACAGGGATGGCCAAGAGACCCAGTACTTC,CASSPDRDGQETQYF